A single sample is the source of the 3 T cell receptor beta chains below, sequenced in a study of T cell responses to AZD1222 COVID-19 vaccine. Method: immunoSEQ multiplex PCR; TCRdb's copy keeps in-frame clones and lacks some. This sample has about 98,000 clones, with more than 85% found just once. The material sequenced was peripheral blood, taken on day 0 of AZD1222 vaccination. The receptor source for this set is an adult in good health.

The chain uses TRBV19 and TRBJ1-2; 10 nucleotides align to TRBD1. CDR3 length: 16 residues. Looked up from germline, CDR1 is LNHDA and CDR2 is SQIVND (reference sequence). V shed 1 base and J 5 bases; nucleotides not matched to a gene: 7. The CDR3 DNA reads TGTGCCAGTAGTATAGGGGCGACAGGGGGCGTTTATGGCTACACCTTC. It translates to CASSIGATGGVYGYTF. Supplemented by reference TRBV19 and TRBJ1-2, the full variable domain reads DGGITQSPKYLFRKEGQNVTLSCEQNLNHDAMYWYRQDPGQGLRLIYYSQIVNDFQKGDIAEGYSVSREKKESFPLTVTSAQKNPTAFYLCASSIGATGGVYGYTFGSGTRLTVV.

The gene calls are TRBV19 and TRBJ2-7; maybe TRBD1 (7 bases). The CDR3 has 13 amino acids. Per germline, CDR1 LNHDA and CDR2 SQIVND (reference sequence). Trimming cost V 2 bases and J 8 bases, with 13 bases left between them. As DNA, the CDR3 is TGTGCCAGTAGTATACCCTCAGGGGGGCAGCAGTACTTC. Encoded protein: CASSIPSGGQQYF. Based on the CDR3 plus reference TRBV19 and TRBJ2-7, the full variable domain is DGGITQSPKYLFRKEGQNVTLSCEQNLNHDAMYWYRQDPGQGLRLIYYSQIVNDFQKGDIAEGYSVSREKKESFPLTVTSAQKNPTAFYLCASSIPSGGQQYFGPGTRLTVT.

The chain combines TRBV7-6 with TRBJ1-3, with a weak D call TRBD1 (5 bases). The V gene's germline CDR1 is SGHVS and CDR2 FNYEAQ. The CDR3 is 16 residues long. V lost 5 bases and J lost 2, with 16 bases in between. The CDR3 DNA follows: TGTGCCAGCAGCCCGGACCTGTCAGGGACTGGAAACACCATATATTTT. It yields the protein CASSPDLSGTGNTIYF.